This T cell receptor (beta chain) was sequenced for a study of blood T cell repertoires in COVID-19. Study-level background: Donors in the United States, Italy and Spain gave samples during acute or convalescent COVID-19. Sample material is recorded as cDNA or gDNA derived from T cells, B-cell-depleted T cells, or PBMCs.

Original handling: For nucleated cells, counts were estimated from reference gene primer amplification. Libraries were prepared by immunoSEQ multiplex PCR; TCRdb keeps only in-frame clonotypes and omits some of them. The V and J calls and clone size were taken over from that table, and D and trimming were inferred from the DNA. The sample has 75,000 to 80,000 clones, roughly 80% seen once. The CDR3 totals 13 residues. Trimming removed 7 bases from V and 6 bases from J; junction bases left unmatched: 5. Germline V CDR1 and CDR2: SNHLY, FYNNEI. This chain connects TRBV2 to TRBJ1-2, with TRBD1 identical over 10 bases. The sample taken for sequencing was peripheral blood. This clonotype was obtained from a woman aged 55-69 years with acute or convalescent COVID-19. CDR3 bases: TGTGCCAGCACCCCGGGACAGGGGAATGGCTACACCTTC. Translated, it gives CASTPGQGNGYTF.